The present T cell receptor (beta chain) was sequenced within a study of T-cell reconstitution after alpha-beta-depleted transplantation in children. Study results and caveats: There were some patients whose high TCRbeta diversity at day 60 came from surviving recipient T cells and thymic progenitors.

The J segment lost 2 bases and the V segment lost 5 bases, leaving 8 bases of the junction unmatched. Germline lookup yields CDR1 MNHNS and CDR2 SASEGT. This CDR3 has 17 amino acids. To note about this clonotype: Its specificity is unknown.

Unique molecular identifiers were used to barcode this TCRbeta library. TCRdb passed the PCR reads through MiXCR, listing each CDR3 protein once. There are hundreds of thousands of distinct CDR3 sequences in the sample; 20% to 30% occur only once, and 4.8% lies in the top ten. The V gene is TRBV6-1, the J gene TRBJ2-6; 8 nucleotides line up with TRBD1. The specimen comprised PBMCs, mostly from graft donor cells, sampled 360 days after TCRalphabeta/CD19-depleted stem cell transplant. This receptor was identified in a female patient between 2 and 10 years old who had a stem cell transplant for congenital amegakaryocytic thrombocytopenia, so the T cells may come from the graft donor. The CDR3 coding sequence is TGTGCCAGCAGTAGATGGACAGGGCGCCCTGGGGCCAACGTCCTGACTTTC. This translates into CASSRWTGRPGANVLTF.